This T cell receptor (beta chain) was sequenced for a study of cytomegalovirus exposure and HLA in healthy donors. Overall study findings and caveats: The likely explanation for a cluster of highly shared sequence variants was sequencing artifact. When a later analysis compared HLA-associated TCR beta chains with equally common others, the HLA-associated chains turned out to be more clonally expanded and to have lower generation probabilities. The majority of CMV-associated TCR beta chains were reported as apparently HLA-restricted in a later analysis. Immune exposure information comprised only CMV serostatus.

The PCR was carried out with 60 Vbeta primers and 13 Jbeta primers. Generated by immunoSEQ multiplex PCR, the TCRdb table keeps only in-frame clones and is missing some. The table includes around 200,000 clones, 80% to 90% detected once. Turning to this clone: Its target is unknown.

Between the trimmed V and J ends, which lost 7 bases and 2 bases, there was a span of 16 bases. The length of the CDR3 is 15 residues. The germline V gene encodes CDR1 MGHRA and CDR2 YSYEKL. This TCR was recovered from a girl under 10 years old in good health and CMV-seropositive. The chain joins TRBV4-1 to TRBJ2-3, with D perhaps TRBD2 (5 bases). Sequencing input: PBMCs. CDR3 protein: CASTPRGPSTDTQYF. In nucleotides, the CDR3 is TGCGCCAGCACCCCCAGAGGGCCCTCCACAGATACGCAGTATTTT.